This is a list of T cell receptor beta chains from one sample in a study of T cell responses to AZD1222 COVID-19 vaccine. Profiled with immunoSEQ multiplex PCR; TCRdb holds only in-frame clones, not every one. The table lists about 110,000 clones, 70% to 90% of them singletons, with approximately 7% in the top ten. Sequences were derived from peripheral blood, sampled on day 0 of AZD1222 vaccination. Receptors originate from an adult in good health. The CDR3 runs from the conserved cysteine through the conserved F or W. The order of the fields is clone size, V gene, D gene, J gene, CDR3 DNA, CDR3 protein. D genes are given only for firm matches. Rows give clone size only sometimes, using once, few, many, or a class for an expanded clone.

abundance: .
v_gene: TRBV5-6
d_gene: .
j_gene: TRBJ1-4
CDR3nt: TGTGCCAGCAGCTCCGACCCGACAGGTTGGGAGGAAAAACTGTTTTTT
CDR3aa: CASSSDPTGWEEKLFF

abundance: .
v_gene: TRBV19
d_gene: TRBD1
j_gene: TRBJ1-5
CDR3nt: TGTGCCAGTAGTATTAAGGGCAGGGGGGTGGACGGCAATCAGCCCCAGCATTTT
CDR3aa: CASSIKGRGVDGNQPQHF

abundance: .
v_gene: TRBV30
d_gene: .
j_gene: TRBJ1-4
CDR3nt: TGTGCCAGATCTATTGATGAAAAACTGTTTTTT
CDR3aa: CARSIDEKLFF

abundance: .
v_gene: TRBV5-1
d_gene: .
j_gene: TRBJ2-3
CDR3nt: TGCGCCAGCAGCTTGGATATACGGGGCAGTTCCACGCAGTATTTT
CDR3aa: CASSLDIRGSSTQYF

abundance: .
v_gene: TRBV24-1
d_gene: .
j_gene: TRBJ2-5
CDR3nt: TGTGCCACCTCGGGTGGGGTAGGATTCCAAGAGACCCAGTACTTC
CDR3aa: CATSGGVGFQETQYF

abundance: few
v_gene: TRBV7-9
d_gene: .
j_gene: TRBJ1-1
CDR3nt: TGTGCCAGCACCAGTACGGGGGCTAGGGCTTTCTTT
CDR3aa: CASTSTGARAFF

abundance: .
v_gene: TRBV27
d_gene: TRBD1
j_gene: TRBJ2-3
CDR3nt: TGTGCCAGCACAGGACAGGATCGCTATACGCAGTATTTT
CDR3aa: CASTGQDRYTQYF

abundance: .
v_gene: TRBV6-1
d_gene: TRBD1
j_gene: TRBJ2-7
CDR3nt: TGTGCCAGCAGTGTTGGGGTACCCAGGGGGAAGTCCGAGCAGTACTTC
CDR3aa: CASSVGVPRGKSEQYF

abundance: .
v_gene: TRBV7-2
d_gene: TRBD2
j_gene: TRBJ2-3
CDR3nt: TGTGCCAGCAGCTTGGTAGCGGGAGGGGGAGATACGCAGTATTTT
CDR3aa: CASSLVAGGGDTQYF

abundance: .
v_gene: TRBV7-3
d_gene: .
j_gene: TRBJ2-1
CDR3nt: TGTGCCAGCAGCTTCGTTAGGGGTGAGCAGTTCTTC
CDR3aa: CASSFVRGEQFF

abundance: .
v_gene: TRBV21-1
d_gene: .
j_gene: TRBJ2-1
CDR3nt: TGTGCCAGCAGCAAAGTAGGCGGAGGATACAATGAGCAGTTCTTC
CDR3aa: CASSKVGGGYNEQFF

abundance: once
v_gene: TRBV12-3/TRBV12-4
d_gene: .
j_gene: TRBJ2-3
CDR3nt: TGTGCCAGCAGTTACAGGGCAGATACGCAGTATTTT
CDR3aa: CASSYRADTQYF

abundance: few
v_gene: TRBV28
d_gene: TRBD1
j_gene: TRBJ1-6
CDR3nt: TGTGCCAGCAGTCCTCAGGGGGAAGGGTCACCCCTCCACTTT
CDR3aa: CASSPQGEGSPLHF

abundance: .
v_gene: TRBV7-2
d_gene: .
j_gene: TRBJ2-7
CDR3nt: TGTGCCAGCAGCCATGACAGGGACTCAGCCTACGAGCAGTACTTC
CDR3aa: CASSHDRDSAYEQYF

abundance: .
v_gene: TRBV7-3
d_gene: .
j_gene: TRBJ2-2
CDR3nt: TGTGCCAGCAGCTCAGCGCGGGCCTTGAACACCGGGGAGCTGTTTTTT
CDR3aa: CASSSARALNTGELFF

abundance: .
v_gene: TRBV12-3/TRBV12-4
d_gene: .
j_gene: TRBJ2-5
CDR3nt: TGTGCCAGCAGTTTATTTAGGCTGGAGACCCAGTACTTC
CDR3aa: CASSLFRLETQYF

abundance: .
v_gene: TRBV27
d_gene: TRBD2
j_gene: TRBJ2-1
CDR3nt: TGTGCCAGCAGGCGATGGGGGGCCGAGGGACTAGCGGGAGCTAATGAGCAGTTCTTC
CDR3aa: CASRRWGAEGLAGANEQFF

abundance: .
v_gene: TRBV10-3
d_gene: .
j_gene: TRBJ2-3
CDR3nt: TGTGCCATCAGGGGGGCTGGGGCCGAAACAGATACGCAGTATTTT
CDR3aa: CAIRGAGAETDTQYF

abundance: .
v_gene: TRBV19
d_gene: .
j_gene: TRBJ1-2
CDR3nt: TGTGCCAGTAGTATGGGGACCTTATATGGCTACACCTTC
CDR3aa: CASSMGTLYGYTF

abundance: .
v_gene: TRBV9
d_gene: .
j_gene: TRBJ1-4
CDR3nt: TGTGCCAGCAGCCCCTCCTTTGCAACTAATGAAAAACTGTTTTTT
CDR3aa: CASSPSFATNEKLFF

abundance: .
v_gene: TRBV19
d_gene: .
j_gene: TRBJ1-1
CDR3nt: TGTGCCAGTAGTATAGATTTGGCAGGGTACACTGAAGCTTTCTTT
CDR3aa: CASSIDLAGYTEAFF

abundance: .
v_gene: TRBV18
d_gene: .
j_gene: TRBJ1-4
CDR3nt: TGTGCCAGCTCACTTAGCATGACAGAAAATGAAAAACTGTTTTTT
CDR3aa: CASSLSMTENEKLFF

abundance: once
v_gene: TRBV28
d_gene: .
j_gene: TRBJ2-6
CDR3nt: TGTGCCAGCAGTCCCTTCTCAGAAGGAACCGCCGGGGCCAACGTCCTGACTTTC
CDR3aa: CASSPFSEGTAGANVLTF

abundance: .
v_gene: TRBV28
d_gene: .
j_gene: TRBJ1-2
CDR3nt: TGTGCCAGCAGTTTGGCCTCAGGGGGCTACACCTTC
CDR3aa: CASSLASGGYTF

abundance: .
v_gene: TRBV28
d_gene: TRBD1
j_gene: TRBJ1-5
CDR3nt: TGTGCCAGCAGTTTAGGACAGGGGATGAATCAGCCCCAGCATTTT
CDR3aa: CASSLGQGMNQPQHF

abundance: .
v_gene: TRBV7-2
d_gene: .
j_gene: TRBJ2-7
CDR3nt: TGTGCCAGCAGCCCAACAGGGTTCTACGAGCAGTACTTC
CDR3aa: CASSPTGFYEQYF

abundance: .
v_gene: TRBV5-1
d_gene: TRBD1
j_gene: TRBJ1-3
CDR3nt: TGCGCCAGCAGCCTATCCCGGGACAGCGTCTCTGGAAACACCATATATTTT
CDR3aa: CASSLSRDSVSGNTIYF

abundance: .
v_gene: TRBV18
d_gene: .
j_gene: TRBJ2-3
CDR3nt: TGTGCCAGCTCACCACCCCGGGGCAGGGGAAACGCAGATACGCAGTATTTT
CDR3aa: CASSPPRGRGNADTQYF

abundance: .
v_gene: TRBV11-2
d_gene: .
j_gene: TRBJ2-1
CDR3nt: TGTGCCAGCAGCTCCCGCAGGTGGGAATCCTACAATGAGCAGTTCTTC
CDR3aa: CASSSRRWESYNEQFF

abundance: .
v_gene: TRBV5-6
d_gene: .
j_gene: TRBJ1-2
CDR3nt: TGTGCCAGCAGCTTATATAACTATGGCTACACCTTC
CDR3aa: CASSLYNYGYTF

abundance: .
v_gene: TRBV28
d_gene: .
j_gene: TRBJ1-5
CDR3nt: TGTGCCAGCAGTTCGGGGGGGTACCAGCCCCAGCATTTT
CDR3aa: CASSSGGYQPQHF

abundance: .
v_gene: TRBV4-1
d_gene: TRBD1
j_gene: TRBJ1-6
CDR3nt: TGCGCCAGCAGCCACCTAGACGGCAGGGGGTATAATTCACCCCTCCACTTT
CDR3aa: CASSHLDGRGYNSPLHF

abundance: .
v_gene: TRBV7-3
d_gene: .
j_gene: TRBJ2-3
CDR3nt: TGTGCCAGCAGCCTGGGCTCCAGCTATAGCACAGATACGCAGTATTTT
CDR3aa: CASSLGSSYSTDTQYF

abundance: .
v_gene: TRBV6-6
d_gene: TRBD1
j_gene: TRBJ2-7
CDR3nt: TGTGCCAGCAGCCCCTCCGGGACAGGGGGTAGTTACGAGCAGTACTTC
CDR3aa: CASSPSGTGGSYEQYF

abundance: .
v_gene: TRBV19
d_gene: TRBD1
j_gene: TRBJ1-1
CDR3nt: TGTGCCAGTAGTACACAGGGGGCGAACACTGAAGCTTTCTTT
CDR3aa: CASSTQGANTEAFF

abundance: .
v_gene: TRBV14
d_gene: TRBD1
j_gene: TRBJ2-2
CDR3nt: TGTGCCAGCAGCCAAGATTCAGGACAGGGCGGGTGGACCGGGGAGCTGTTTTTT
CDR3aa: CASSQDSGQGGWTGELFF

abundance: .
v_gene: TRBV5-1
d_gene: .
j_gene: TRBJ2-1
CDR3nt: TGCGCCAGCAGCTTCGAATCCTACAATGAGCAGTTCTTC
CDR3aa: CASSFESYNEQFF

abundance: .
v_gene: TRBV5-1
d_gene: TRBD2
j_gene: TRBJ2-3
CDR3nt: TGCGCCAGCAGCTTGGCGACTAGCGGGACGTCAATAGATACGCAGTATTTT
CDR3aa: CASSLATSGTSIDTQYF

abundance: .
v_gene: TRBV19
d_gene: .
j_gene: TRBJ2-6
CDR3nt: TGTGCCAGTAGTACATTCCGGGCGGGGGCCAACGTCCTGACTTTC
CDR3aa: CASSTFRAGANVLTF

abundance: .
v_gene: TRBV5-4
d_gene: .
j_gene: TRBJ1-1
CDR3nt: TGTGCCAGCAGCTTGTTTAACACTGAGGCTTTCTTT
CDR3aa: CASSLFNTEAFF

abundance: .
v_gene: TRBV5-6
d_gene: .
j_gene: TRBJ1-1
CDR3nt: TGTGCCAGCAGCTTGAGAGGGAGGACTGAAGCTTTCTTT
CDR3aa: CASSLRGRTEAFF

abundance: .
v_gene: TRBV4-1
d_gene: TRBD2
j_gene: TRBJ2-1
CDR3nt: TGCGCCAGCAGCCAGGGGGAGGGTGCTTTCTATGAGCAGTTCTTC
CDR3aa: CASSQGEGAFYEQFF

abundance: .
v_gene: TRBV28
d_gene: .
j_gene: TRBJ1-3
CDR3nt: TGTGCCAGCAGTTTCCGGGTCTCTGGAAACACCATATATTTT
CDR3aa: CASSFRVSGNTIYF

abundance: .
v_gene: TRBV2
d_gene: .
j_gene: TRBJ1-2
CDR3nt: TGTGCCAGCAGTGAAGCATCCGCTAGGAACTATGGCTACACCTTC
CDR3aa: CASSEASARNYGYTF

abundance: .
v_gene: TRBV6-5
d_gene: TRBD2
j_gene: TRBJ2-1
CDR3nt: TGTGCCAGCGCTCTAGCGGGCTTGGATGAGCAGTTCTTC
CDR3aa: CASALAGLDEQFF

abundance: .
v_gene: TRBV27
d_gene: .
j_gene: TRBJ1-1
CDR3nt: TGTGCCAGCAGTTTATCGGCAGGGAGGAACACTGAAGCTTTCTTT
CDR3aa: CASSLSAGRNTEAFF

abundance: .
v_gene: TRBV7-9
d_gene: TRBD2
j_gene: TRBJ2-2
CDR3nt: TGTGCCAGCAGCTCGGGACTAGCGGGAGCGGTGACCGGGGAGCTGTTTTTT
CDR3aa: CASSSGLAGAVTGELFF

abundance: once
v_gene: TRBV11-3
d_gene: .
j_gene: TRBJ1-1
CDR3nt: TGTGCCAGCAGCCTCAGGGCGCCGAACACTGAAGCTTTCTTT
CDR3aa: CASSLRAPNTEAFF

abundance: .
v_gene: TRBV7-3
d_gene: .
j_gene: TRBJ2-1
CDR3nt: TGTGCCAGCAGCTTAAATGGAAGGGGGTATGAGAAGCAGTTCTTC
CDR3aa: CASSLNGRGYEKQFF

abundance: many
v_gene: TRBV6-2/TRBV6-3
d_gene: .
j_gene: TRBJ2-7
CDR3nt: TGTGCCAGCAGCTCTGGGGGAGACTCCATCTACGAGCAGTACTTC
CDR3aa: CASSSGGDSIYEQYF